This T cell receptor beta chain was sequenced during a study of control samples from healthy donors and cancer patients. Here immunoSEQ multiplex PCR was the method, and the copy in TCRdb shows in-frame clones only, minus some. Of around 52,000 clones detected, approximately 90% appear once; the ten largest clones hold roughly 0.9%. The origin of this receptor is a man between 25 and 39 years old with colorectal cancer. Sequencing used PBMCs.

The CDR3 loop is CAWSVLELFTF. As DNA, the CDR3 is TGTGCCTGGAGTGTACTTGAGCTGTTCACCTTC. The chain has TRBV30 and TRBJ1-2; D gene uncertain. The CDR3 has 11 amino acids. V lost 0 bases and J 13 bases, leaving 12 bases between the germline ends. Germline CDR1 GTSNPN, CDR2 SVGIG (reference sequence).